Given below is one T cell receptor beta chain in context. V was pared by 3 bases and J by 0 bases, with 5 bases of the junction left unmatched. CDR1 is LGHNA and CDR2 is YSLEER in the germline V gene. The CDR3 is 16 amino acids. Profiling relied on immunoSEQ multiplex PCR, and the TCRdb table lists in-frame clones only, not all of them. Of roughly 200,000 clones in the sample, approximately 86% were seen once. This specimen belongs to a study of blood T cell repertoires in COVID-19. Study information: Donors in the United States, Italy and Spain gave samples during acute or convalescent COVID-19.

Study members were between about 18 and 95 years old and lived in some 26 US regions. The gene calls are TRBV4-3 and TRBJ2-3; TRBD2 agrees at 8 bases. The sequence was obtained from a woman aged 55-70 years with acute COVID-19. The sequenced material came from PBMCs or T cells enriched from blood (not recorded which). CDR3 loop: CASSQDGRGSTDTQYF. The CDR3 nucleotides read TGCGCCAGCAGCCAGGACGGGAGGGGCAGCACAGATACGCAGTATTTT.